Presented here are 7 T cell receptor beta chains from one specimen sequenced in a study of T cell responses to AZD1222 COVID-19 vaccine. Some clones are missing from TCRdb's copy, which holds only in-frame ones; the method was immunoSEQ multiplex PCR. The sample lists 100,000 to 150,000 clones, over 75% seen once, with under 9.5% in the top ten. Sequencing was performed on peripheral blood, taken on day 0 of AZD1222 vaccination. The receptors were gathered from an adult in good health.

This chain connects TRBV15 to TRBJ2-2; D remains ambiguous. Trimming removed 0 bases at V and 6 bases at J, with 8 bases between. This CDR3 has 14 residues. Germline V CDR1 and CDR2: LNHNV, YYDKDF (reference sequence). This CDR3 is CATSREIGPGELFF. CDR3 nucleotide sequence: TGTGCCACCAGCAGAGAGATCGGGCCCGGGGAGCTGTTTTTT.

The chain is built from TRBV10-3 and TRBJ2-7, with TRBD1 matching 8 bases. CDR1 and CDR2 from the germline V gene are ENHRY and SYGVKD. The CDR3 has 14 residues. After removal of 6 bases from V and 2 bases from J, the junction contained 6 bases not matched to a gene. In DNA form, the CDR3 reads TGTGCCATCAGCGGGACAGGACTTACCTACGAGCAGTACTTC. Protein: CAISGTGLTYEQYF.

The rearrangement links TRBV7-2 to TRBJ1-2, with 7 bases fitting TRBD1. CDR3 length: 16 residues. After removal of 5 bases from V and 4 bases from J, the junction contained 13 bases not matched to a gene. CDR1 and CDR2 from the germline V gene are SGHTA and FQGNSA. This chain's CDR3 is CASSPQGGSQGYGYTF. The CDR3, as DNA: TGTGCCAGCAGCCCCCAGGGGGGCTCCCAGGGCTATGGCTACACCTTC.

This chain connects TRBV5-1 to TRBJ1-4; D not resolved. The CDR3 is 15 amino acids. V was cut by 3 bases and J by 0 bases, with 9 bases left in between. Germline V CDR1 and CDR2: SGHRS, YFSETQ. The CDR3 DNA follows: TGCGCCAGCAGCTACCAGCGAGCAACTAATGAAAAACTGTTTTTT. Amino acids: CASSYQRATNEKLFF.

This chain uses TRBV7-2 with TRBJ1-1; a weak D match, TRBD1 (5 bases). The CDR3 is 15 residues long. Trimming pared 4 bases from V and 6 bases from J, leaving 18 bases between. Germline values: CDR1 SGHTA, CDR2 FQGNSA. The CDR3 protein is CASSWDRGRWPEAFF. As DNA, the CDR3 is TGTGCCAGCAGCTGGGACCGGGGGAGATGGCCTGAAGCTTTCTTT.

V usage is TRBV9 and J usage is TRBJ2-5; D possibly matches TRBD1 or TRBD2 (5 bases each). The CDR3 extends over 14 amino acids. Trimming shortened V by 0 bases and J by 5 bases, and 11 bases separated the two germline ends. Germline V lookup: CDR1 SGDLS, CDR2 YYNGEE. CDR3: CASSVDGGGETQYF. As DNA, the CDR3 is TGTGCCAGCAGCGTAGATGGGGGTGGGGAGACCCAGTACTTC.

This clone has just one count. The CDR3 region is CASSRFAGSTYNEQFF. For the CDR3, the DNA is TGTGCCAGCAGCCGGTTCGCGGGGTCGACCTACAATGAGCAGTTCTTC. This chain links TRBV9 with TRBJ2-1, with D possibly TRBD2 on 6 matching bases. CDR1 SGDLS and CDR2 YYNGEE come from the germline V gene. V lost 4 bases, J lost 2 bases, and 16 bases lay in between. This CDR3 has 16 residues.